The 2 T cell receptor beta chains presented below share a single source sample, sequenced in a study of type 1 regulatory T cells. MiXCR, applied by TCRdb to the reads, yields one record per CDR3 protein. This table has some 100,000 distinct CDR3 sequences, about 28% appearing once. Sequencing used CD4+ T cells, either the whole sample or a sorted fraction (not recorded which). Receptor source: a human donor in good health.

This clonotype appeared many times. The V call is TRBV5-4, the J call TRBJ2-2, with 8 bases matching TRBD2. V shed 4 bases, J shed 0 bases, and the junction held 8 bases outside the gene matches. CDR3 size: 17 residues. Per the germline V gene, CDR1 is SGHNT and CDR2 is YYREEE (reference sequence). Here the CDR3 DNA reads TGTGCCAGCAGCCCCGAGGGCGGGAGGTCGAACACCGGGGAGCTGTTTTTT. Its protein is CASSPEGGRSNTGELFF. The whole variable domain, remainder taken from reference TRBV5-4 and TRBJ2-2, is ETGVTQSPTHLIKTRGQQVTLRCSSQSGHNTVSWYQQALGQGPQFIFQYYREEENGRGNFPPRFSGLQFPNYSSELNVNALELDDSALYLCASSPEGGRSNTGELFFGEGSRLTVL.

A note on this clonotype: The missing conserved phenylalanine or tryptophan at the end of this CDR3 makes a read error likely. The DNA is left out, because the CDR3 cannot be placed on it with certainty; the CDR3 is given as TCRdb lists it. V and J are TRBV29-1 and TRBJ1-1; TRBD1 was called by the table and not checked on the DNA. The CDR3 length is 10 residues, termini included. Germline assignment: CDR1 SQVTM and CDR2 ANQGSEA. The CDR3 loop reads CSVPPGGYFL.